This T cell receptor (beta chain) was sequenced in a study of T cell repertoires in cytomegalovirus infection. At the level of the study: TCR beta signatures that were public indicated CMV infection and matching HLA type. Study-level findings and limits: Pooled public TCR beta family frequency picked out CMV carriers with the relevant HLA. Ex vivo responses were dominated by HLA-C-restricted CMV-specific TCR beta clonotypes.

The CDR3 has 14 amino acids. V lost 3 bases to trimming and J lost 2 bases; unmatched junction nucleotides: 2. In germline, CDR1 is SGHTA, CDR2 FQGNSA. MiXCR, run by TCRdb on the reads, gives a single entry per CDR3 protein. The repertoire holds approximately 320,000 distinct CDR3 sequences, with roughly 9.5% as singletons. Concerning this clonotype itself: No antigen is known for it.

This receptor was taken from a human donor in good health (CMV status not recorded). Some clones in this sample may be carry-over from other donors' samples. V gene TRBV7-2 combines with J gene TRBJ2-3; 7 positions agree with TRBD1. The source material was PBMCs. CDR3 sequence (DNA): TGTGCCAGCAGCTTGGGACAGAACACAGATACGCAGTATTTT. Its translation: CASSLGQNTDTQYF.